A single sample gave rise to the 16 T cell receptor beta chains below, sequenced in a study of naive and memory T cell subsets. Their specific antigens are unknown. Study-level findings and limits: Possibly reflecting memory cells re-expressing CD45RA, a few larger clonotypes occurred in naive repertoires, especially CD8.

Two oligonucleotides, mixed equimolar, formed the beta constant-region primer covering TRBC1 and TRBC2. Four rounds of PCR amplified the ligated cDNA using nested alpha and beta constant-region primers plus SP2. TCRdb recomputed calls from the UMI-ligation and nested PCR reads with MiXCR, one row per CDR3 protein. The table has over 110,000 distinct CDR3 sequences, about 20% seen once. Input material: naive CD8+ T cells from blood. These receptors originate from a human donor in good health.

This clonotype has more than one count but fewer than ten. The J gene is TRBJ2-7, the V gene TRBV5-4; possible D gene TRBD2, 6 bases. The CDR3 runs to 16 residues. Germline V gives CDR1 SGHNT, CDR2 YYREEE (reference sequence). The V gene lost 0 bases and the J gene lost 0 bases, with 13 bases spanning the gap. The CDR3 coding sequence is TGTGCCAGCAGCTTGGGAGCTAGCGCAAGCTCCTACGAGCAGTACTTC. Protein sequence: CASSLGASASSYEQYF.

The table lists this clonotype with a few counts. The genes are TRBV4-3 and TRBJ2-7; D remains unclear. The germline CDR1 and CDR2 sequences are LGHNA and YSLEER. V was cut by 1 base and J by 2 bases, with 12 bases left in between. This CDR3 has 15 amino acids. CDR3 DNA: TGCGCCAGCAGCCAAGCCCCCCGGGCTACCTACGAGCAGTACTTC. Its translation: CASSQAPRATYEQYF.

This clonotype turned up a few times. The chain couples TRBV27 to TRBJ1-5; TRBD1 matches at 7 bases. Germline lookup yields CDR1 MNHEY and CDR2 SMNVEV (reference sequence). There are 15 residues in the CDR3. With 6 bases clipped from V and 2 bases from J, the junction kept 7 bases outside the gene matches. Written as DNA, the CDR3 is TGTGCCAGCAGGATGACAGGGTTGGGCAATCAGCCCCAGCATTTT. Translation: CASRMTGLGNQPQHF.

This clonotype came up a few times. The chain is built from TRBV29-1 and TRBJ2-1; D call uncertain. Trimming removed 7 bases at V and 4 bases at J, with 14 bases between. This CDR3 has 13 residues. The V gene's germline CDR1 is SQVTM and CDR2 ANQGSEA. The CDR3 sequence: CSDLQTNYNEQFF. The CDR3 DNA reads as TGCAGCGACCTACAGACAAATTACAATGAGCAGTTCTTC.

The chain carries TRBV3-1 and TRBJ2-1; 10 nucleotides line up with TRBD2. Trimming at V came to 3 bases and at J to 6 bases, leaving 5 bases not matched to a gene. This CDR3 contains 15 residues. CDR1 and CDR2 (germline): LGHDT, YNNKEL (reference sequence). The CDR3 DNA sequence: TGTGCCAGCAGCCACTGGCTAGCGGGAGTCAATGAGCAGTTCTTC. This sequence encodes CASSHWLAGVNEQFF.

The rearrangement uses TRBV27 and TRBJ2-1, with TRBD2 matching over 9 bases. V dropped 2 bases and J dropped 6; count of bases not matched to a gene: 5. The CDR3 totals 15 residues. Germline CDR1 reads MNHEY; CDR2 reads SMNVEV (reference sequence). The CDR3 sequence is CASSLGLAGINEQFF. CDR3 sequence (DNA): TGTGCCAGCAGTTTAGGGCTAGCGGGAATCAATGAGCAGTTCTTC.

This clonotype was counted between two and nine times. The chain carries TRBV14 and TRBJ1-1, with D perhaps TRBD1 (6 bases). Per germline, CDR1 SGHDN and CDR2 FVKESK. CDR3 length equals 15 residues. Trimming removed 3 bases at V and 2 bases at J, with 13 bases between. The CDR3 loop reads CASSQRGGTNTEAFF. The DNA of the CDR3 is TGTGCCAGCAGCCAGAGGGGGGGAACAAACACTGAAGCTTTCTTT.

V is TRBV6-5 and J is TRBJ2-7; tentatively, D is TRBD1 (5 bases). With 2 bases removed from V and 2 bases from J, the gap between germline ends came to 13 bases. This CDR3 has 15 amino acids. Germline V gene lookup returns CDR1 MNHEY and CDR2 SVGAGI. The CDR3 here is CASSYGQGGAYEQYF. The CDR3 nucleotides are TGTGCCAGCAGTTACGGCCAGGGTGGTGCCTACGAGCAGTACTTC.

This clonotype was seen more than once but under ten times. The chain has TRBV29-1 and TRBJ1-2; D is possibly TRBD1 (6 bases). Germline CDR1 reads SQVTM; CDR2 reads ANQGSEA. Deletions cut 4 bases from V and 1 base from J, with 16 bases between. The CDR3 runs 15 residues. CDR3 coding DNA: TGCAGCGTTGTGGGGGGGGCAGACCTTAACTATGGCTACACCTTC. Amino acid sequence: CSVVGGADLNYGYTF.

The V call is TRBV7-8, the J call TRBJ2-2; D possibly corresponds to TRBD2 (5 bases). V shed 3 bases and J shed 5 bases, with 19 bases lying between them. This CDR3 is 17 amino acids long. From germline, CDR1 is SGHVS and CDR2 FQNEAQ. For the CDR3, the DNA is TGTGCCAGCAGCTTCAAGGCGGGTGGGGATATAACCGGGGAGCTGTTTTTT. Its translation: CASSFKAGGDITGELFF.

In this sample, this clonotype turned up a few times. This chain links TRBV20-1 with TRBJ2-2; D gene ambiguous. From germline, CDR1 is DFQATT and CDR2 SNEGSKA (reference sequence). This CDR3 contains 13 residues. The V gene lost 0 bases and the J gene lost 1 base, with 3 bases spanning the gap. The CDR3 DNA follows: TGCAGTGCTAGAGATGGGAACACCGGGGAGCTGTTTTTT. Translation gives CSARDGNTGELFF.

This chain joins TRBV28 and TRBJ1-1; a possible D gene is TRBD1 (5 bases). Germline V CDR1 and CDR2: MDHEN, SYDVKM. The germline V and J ends were trimmed by 5 bases and 5 bases, with 15 bases remaining between them. The CDR3 runs 14 residues. The CDR3 region is CASSEGTRGTEAFF. The CDR3 bases are TGTGCCAGCAGTGAAGGGACCCGAGGGACTGAAGCTTTCTTT.

This clonotype has more than one count but fewer than ten. The chain has TRBV3-1 and TRBJ2-1, with 8 bases lining up with TRBD1. V shed 3 bases and J 4 bases; nucleotides not matched to a gene: 20. The germline gives CDR1 LGHDT, CDR2 YNNKEL (reference sequence). The CDR3 length is 20 residues. CDR3 DNA: TGTGCCAGCAGCCAGGGACTCGGGACAGGAGACTACTTGCCGTACAATGAGCAGTTCTTC. This gives the protein CASSQGLGTGDYLPYNEQFF.

This clonotype was seen more than once but under ten times. This chain joins TRBV24-1 and TRBJ2-3; D might be TRBD1 (6 bases). This CDR3 spans 16 amino acids. Germline CDR1 reads KGHDR; CDR2 reads SFDVKD. V was pared by 4 bases and J by 2 bases, with 15 bases between. The DNA for the CDR3 is TGTGCCACCAGTGAGTCAGGGGTCCTTTACACAGATACGCAGTATTTT. Amino acids: CATSESGVLYTDTQYF.

Only a few counts were recorded for this clonotype. The V call is TRBV5-1, the J call TRBJ2-3; 7 nucleotides agree with TRBD2. V shed 1 base, J shed 2 bases, and the junction held 10 bases outside the gene matches. Germline CDR1 SGHRS, CDR2 YFSETQ. The CDR3 is made up of 17 amino acids. CDR3 in amino acids: CASSLPALAEDTDTQYF. The CDR3 DNA reads TGCGCCAGCAGCTTGCCGGCCCTAGCGGAAGACACAGATACGCAGTATTTT.

This clonotype was seen a few times. The rearrangement uses TRBV6-5 and TRBJ1-1, with 9 bases aligning to TRBD1. V lost 6 bases to trimming and J lost 4 bases; unmatched junction nucleotides: 9. The CDR3 spans 15 residues. Germline CDR1 is MNHEY and CDR2 is SVGAGI. DNA for the CDR3: TGTGCCAGCAGCATAGAGGGACAGGGAACCACTGAAGCTTTCTTT. It is translated as CASSIEGQGTTEAFF.